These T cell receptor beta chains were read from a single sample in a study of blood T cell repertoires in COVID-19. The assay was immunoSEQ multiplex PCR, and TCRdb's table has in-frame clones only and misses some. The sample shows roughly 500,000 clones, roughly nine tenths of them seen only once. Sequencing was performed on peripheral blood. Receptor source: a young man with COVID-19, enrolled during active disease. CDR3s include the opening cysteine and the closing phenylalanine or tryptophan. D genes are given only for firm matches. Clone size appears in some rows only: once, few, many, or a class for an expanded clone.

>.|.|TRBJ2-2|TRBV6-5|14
CASRRKLETGELFF
TGTGCCAGCAGAAGGAAGCTAGAAACCGGGGAGCTGTTTTTT
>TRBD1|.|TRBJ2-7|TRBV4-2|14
CASSQETGGDEQYF
TGTGCCAGCAGCCAAGAGACAGGGGGCGACGAGCAGTACTTC
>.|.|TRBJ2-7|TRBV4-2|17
CASSQEALRGKTYEQYF
TGTGCCAGCAGCCAAGAGGCTCTCCGGGGGAAGACGTACGAGCAGTACTTC
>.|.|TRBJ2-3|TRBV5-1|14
CASSFIADTDTQYF
TGCGCCAGCAGCTTTATAGCGGACACAGATACGCAGTATTTT
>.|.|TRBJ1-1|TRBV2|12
CASSDSRTEAFF
TGTGCCAGCAGCGACAGTCGCACTGAAGCTTTCTTT
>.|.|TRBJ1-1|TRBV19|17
CASSPTVYRVSYTEAFF
TGTGCCAGTAGTCCAACGGTGTACAGGGTGTCATACACTGAAGCTTTCTTT
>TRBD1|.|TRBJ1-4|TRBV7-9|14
CASSSDRNNEKLFF
TGTGCCAGCAGCTCGGACAGGAATAATGAAAAACTGTTTTTT
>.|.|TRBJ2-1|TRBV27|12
CASSRRGNEQFF
TGTGCCAGCAGCCGACGCGGGAATGAGCAGTTCTTC
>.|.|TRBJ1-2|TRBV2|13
CASSEKWPGGYTF
TGTGCCAGCAGTGAAAAGTGGCCGGGAGGCTACACCTTC
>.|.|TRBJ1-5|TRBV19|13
CASMPGTFQPQHF
TGTGCCAGTATGCCCGGGACATTTCAGCCCCAGCATTTT
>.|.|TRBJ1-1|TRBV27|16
CASSLDYPRGNTEAFF
TGTGCCAGCAGTTTAGACTACCCCAGGGGTAACACTGAAGCTTTCTTT
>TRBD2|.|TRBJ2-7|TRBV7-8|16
CASSSTVATSLYEQYF
TGTGCCAGCAGCTCAACCGTCGCGACTAGCCTTTACGAGCAGTACTTC
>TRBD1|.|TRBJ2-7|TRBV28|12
CASGTGKLEQYF
TGTGCCAGCGGGACAGGGAAGCTCGAGCAGTACTTC
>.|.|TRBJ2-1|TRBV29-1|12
CSVDRTPNEQFF
TGCAGCGTTGACCGGACTCCTAATGAGCAGTTCTTC
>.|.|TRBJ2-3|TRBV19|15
CASSQPGQNTDTQYF
TGTGCCAGTAGCCAACCGGGACAAAACACAGATACGCAGTATTTT
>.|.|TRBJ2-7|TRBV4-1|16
CASSQDQGPRFYEQYF
TGCGCCAGCAGCCAAGATCAGGGCCCCCGATTCTACGAGCAGTACTTC
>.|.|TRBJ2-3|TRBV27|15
CASRGALAVTDTQYF
TGTGCCAGCCGGGGAGCACTAGCTGTCACAGATACGCAGTATTTT
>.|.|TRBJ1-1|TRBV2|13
CASRRTEHAEAFF
TGTGCCAGCAGACGGACAGAGCACGCTGAAGCTTTCTTT
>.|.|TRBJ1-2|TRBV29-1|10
CSVLTGYYTF
TGCAGCGTTTTAACAGGGTACTACACCTTC
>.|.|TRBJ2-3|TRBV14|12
CASSTGTDTQYF
TGTGCCAGCAGCACTGGCACAGATACGCAGTATTTT
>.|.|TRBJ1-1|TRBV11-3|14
CASSLARRNTEAFF
TGTGCCAGCAGCTTAGCCAGGCGGAACACTGAAGCTTTCTTT
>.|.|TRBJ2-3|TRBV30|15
CAWSVLSRGTDTQYF
TGTGCCTGGAGTGTACTTTCTAGGGGCACGGATACGCAGTATTTT
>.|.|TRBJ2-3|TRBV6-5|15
CASSYSDLVSGTQYF
TGTGCCAGCAGTTACAGCGACCTCGTCTCGGGTACGCAGTATTTT
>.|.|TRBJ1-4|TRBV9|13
CASSVGMNEKLFF
TGTGCCAGCAGCGTGGGCATGAATGAAAAACTGTTTTTT
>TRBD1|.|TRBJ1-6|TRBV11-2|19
CASSRAGGQGGPYNSPLHF
TGTGCCAGCAGCCGGGCTGGAGGACAGGGCGGGCCCTATAATTCACCCCTCCACTTT
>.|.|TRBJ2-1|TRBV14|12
CASSRSSNEQFF
TGTGCCAGCAGCCGTAGCAGCAATGAGCAGTTCTTC
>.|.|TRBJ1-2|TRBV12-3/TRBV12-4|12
CASSSRLRGYTF
TGTGCCAGCAGTTCGCGACTTCGGGGCTACACCTTC
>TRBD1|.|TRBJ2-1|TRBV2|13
CASTRDRANEQFF
TGTGCCAGCACTAGGGACAGGGCAAATGAGCAGTTCTTC
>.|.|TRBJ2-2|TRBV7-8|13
CASSYRAEGELFF
TGTGCCAGCAGCTACAGGGCGGAGGGGGAGCTGTTTTTT
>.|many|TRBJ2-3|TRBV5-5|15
CASSLEAGRTDTQYF
TGTGCCAGCAGCTTGGAGGCGGGACGCACAGATACGCAGTATTTT
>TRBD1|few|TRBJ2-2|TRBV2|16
CASSAGQGAYTGELFF
TGTGCCAGCAGTGCAGGACAGGGGGCATACACCGGGGAGCTGTTTTTT
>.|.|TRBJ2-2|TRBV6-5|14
CASSIPDKDGELFF
TGTGCCAGCAGTATCCCGGACAAAGACGGGGAGCTGTTTTTT
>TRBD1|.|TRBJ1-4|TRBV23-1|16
CASSQGQAPTNEKLFF
TGCGCCAGCAGTCAAGGACAGGCTCCAACTAATGAAAAACTGTTTTTT
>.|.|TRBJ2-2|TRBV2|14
CASSGGGNTGELFF
TGTGCCAGCAGTGGAGGGGGTAACACCGGGGAGCTGTTTTTT
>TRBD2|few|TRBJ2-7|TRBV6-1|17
CASSARLAGGRSYEQYF
TGTGCCAGCAGTGCTCGACTAGCGGGAGGCCGCTCCTACGAGCAGTACTTC
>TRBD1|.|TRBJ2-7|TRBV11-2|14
CASSLGQGFYEQYF
TGTGCCAGCAGCTTAGGACAGGGTTTTTACGAGCAGTACTTC
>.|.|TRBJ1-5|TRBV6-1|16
CASSGGDRLSNQPQHF
TGTGCCAGCAGTGGCGGAGACAGGTTAAGCAATCAGCCCCAGCATTTT
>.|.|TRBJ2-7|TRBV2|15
CASSDLVTVAYEQYF
TGTGCCAGCAGTGATTTGGTGACAGTTGCCTACGAGCAGTACTTC
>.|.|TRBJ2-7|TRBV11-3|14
CASSNSAGSPEQYF
TGTGCCAGCAGCAATAGTGCCGGGTCGCCAGAGCAGTACTTC
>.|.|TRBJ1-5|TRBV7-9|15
CASSPEGSSNQPQHF
TGTGCCAGCAGCCCGGAGGGGAGTAGCAATCAGCCCCAGCATTTT
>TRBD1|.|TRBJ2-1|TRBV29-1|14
CSVARQGLYNEQFF
TGCAGCGTTGCAAGACAGGGGCTCTACAATGAGCAGTTCTTC
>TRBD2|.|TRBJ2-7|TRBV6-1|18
CASSGRVRLAGGSYEQYF
TGTGCCAGCAGTGGCAGGGTTCGGCTAGCGGGAGGGTCCTACGAGCAGTACTTC
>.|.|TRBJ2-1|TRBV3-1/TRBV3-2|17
CASSKRPGLTGFNEQFF
TGTGCCAGCAGCAAAAGACCGGGACTAACAGGGTTCAATGAGCAGTTCTTC
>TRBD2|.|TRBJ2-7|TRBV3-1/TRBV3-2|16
CASSQDSSGGAREQYF
TGTGCCAGCAGCCAAGATTCCAGCGGGGGGGCAAGAGAGCAGTACTTC
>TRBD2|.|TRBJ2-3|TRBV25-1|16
CASSGGLATRTDTQYF
TGTGCCAGCAGTGGGGGACTAGCGACACGCACAGATACGCAGTATTTT
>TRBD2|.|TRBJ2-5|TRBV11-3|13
CASSFSGQETQYF
TGTGCCAGCAGCTTTAGCGGGCAAGAGACCCAGTACTTC
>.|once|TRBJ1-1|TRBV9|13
CASKGQPMDEAFF
TGTGCCAGCAAGGGACAACCAATGGATGAAGCTTTCTTT
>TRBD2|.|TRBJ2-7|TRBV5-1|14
CASSFTSGNYEQYF
TGCGCCAGCAGCTTTACTAGCGGGAACTACGAGCAGTACTTC
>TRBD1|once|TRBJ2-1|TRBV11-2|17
CASTVAAGTGIDNEQFF
TGTGCCAGCACCGTAGCTGCCGGGACAGGGATCGACAATGAGCAGTTCTTC
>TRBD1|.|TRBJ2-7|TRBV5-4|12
CASSHGQDEQYF
TGTGCCAGCAGCCATGGACAGGACGAGCAGTACTTC